This T cell receptor (beta chain) appears in the sequencing data of a study of cytomegalovirus exposure and HLA in healthy donors. CDR3 length: 16 residues. V dropped 7 bases and J dropped 4 bases, with 22 bases sitting between them. Germline V gives CDR1 LNHDA, CDR2 SQIVND (reference sequence). PCR primers comprised 60 Vbeta and 13 Jbeta primers. Produced via immunoSEQ multiplex PCR; TCRdb's table is partial and in-frame only. The sample holds 60,000 to 70,000 clones. The sequencing input was PBMCs. The TCR comes from a boy aged 10-17 years in good health and CMV-seronegative. The rearrangement links TRBV19 to TRBJ1-2, with D tentatively TRBD1 (5 bases). In nucleotides, the CDR3 is TGTGCCAGTACCGACGGGATGCGGGACCCGTTCTATGGCTACACCTTC. It yields the protein CASTDGMRDPFYGYTF. Looking up the rest from reference TRBV19 and TRBJ1-2 gives the full variable domain: DGGITQSPKYLFRKEGQNVTLSCEQNLNHDAMYWYRQDPGQGLRLIYYSQIVNDFQKGDIAEGYSVSREKKESFPLTVTSAQKNPTAFYLCASTDGMRDPFYGYTFGSGTRLTVV.